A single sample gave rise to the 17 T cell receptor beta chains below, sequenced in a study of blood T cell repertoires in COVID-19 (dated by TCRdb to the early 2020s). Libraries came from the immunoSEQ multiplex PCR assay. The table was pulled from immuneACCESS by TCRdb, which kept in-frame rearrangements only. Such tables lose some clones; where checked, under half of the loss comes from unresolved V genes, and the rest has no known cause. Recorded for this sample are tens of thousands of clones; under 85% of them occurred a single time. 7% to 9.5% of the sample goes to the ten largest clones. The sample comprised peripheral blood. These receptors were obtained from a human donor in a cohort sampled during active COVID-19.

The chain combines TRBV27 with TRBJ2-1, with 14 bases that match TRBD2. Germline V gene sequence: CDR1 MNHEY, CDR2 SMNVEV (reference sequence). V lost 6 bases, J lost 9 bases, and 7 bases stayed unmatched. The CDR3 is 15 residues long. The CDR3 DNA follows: TGTGCCAGCAGGGTAGGACTAGCGGGAGGAGGTGAGCAGTTCTTC. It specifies CASRVGLAGGGEQFF.

DNA of the CDR3: TGTGCCAGCAGCGCCCCTACCGCAGGGAACTATGGCTACACCTTC. Amino acid sequence: CASSAPTAGNYGYTF. The chain carries TRBV7-2 and TRBJ1-2; D is perhaps TRBD1 (5 bases). The germline CDR1 and CDR2 sequences are SGHTA and FQGNSA. With 5 bases removed from V and 2 bases from J, the gap between germline ends came to 15 bases. This CDR3 spans 15 amino acids.

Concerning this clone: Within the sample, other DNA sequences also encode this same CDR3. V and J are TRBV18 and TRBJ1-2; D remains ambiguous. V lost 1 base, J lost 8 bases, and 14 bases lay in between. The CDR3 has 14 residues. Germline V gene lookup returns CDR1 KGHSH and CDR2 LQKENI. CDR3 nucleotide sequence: TGTGCCAGCTCACCACGAGACTCGGGGTACGGCTACACCTTC. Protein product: CASSPRDSGYGYTF.

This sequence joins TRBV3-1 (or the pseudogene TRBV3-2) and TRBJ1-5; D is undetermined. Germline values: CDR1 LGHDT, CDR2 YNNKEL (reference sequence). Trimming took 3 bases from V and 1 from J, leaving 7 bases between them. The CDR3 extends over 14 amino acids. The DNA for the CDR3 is TGTGCCAGCAGCCAGGGAGTGAGCAATCAGCCCCAGCATTTT. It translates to CASSQGVSNQPQHF.

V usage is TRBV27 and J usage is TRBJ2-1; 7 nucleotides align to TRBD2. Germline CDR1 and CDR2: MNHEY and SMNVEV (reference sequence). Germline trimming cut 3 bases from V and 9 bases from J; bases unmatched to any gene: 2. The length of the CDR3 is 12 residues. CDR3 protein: CASSFREAEQFF. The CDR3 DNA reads TGTGCCAGCAGTTTCCGGGAGGCTGAGCAGTTCTTC.

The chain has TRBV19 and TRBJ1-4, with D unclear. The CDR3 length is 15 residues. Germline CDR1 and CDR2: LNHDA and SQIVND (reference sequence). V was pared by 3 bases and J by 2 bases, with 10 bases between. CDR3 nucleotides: TGTGCCAGTAGTATCCTGGCGGTCACTAATGAAAAACTGTTTTTT. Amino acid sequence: CASSILAVTNEKLFF.

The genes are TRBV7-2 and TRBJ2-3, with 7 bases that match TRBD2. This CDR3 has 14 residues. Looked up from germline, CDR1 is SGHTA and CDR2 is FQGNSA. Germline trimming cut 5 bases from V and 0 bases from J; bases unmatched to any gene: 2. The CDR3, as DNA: TGTGCCAGCAGCCCGGGGGGTAGCACAGATACGCAGTATTTT. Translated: CASSPGGSTDTQYF.

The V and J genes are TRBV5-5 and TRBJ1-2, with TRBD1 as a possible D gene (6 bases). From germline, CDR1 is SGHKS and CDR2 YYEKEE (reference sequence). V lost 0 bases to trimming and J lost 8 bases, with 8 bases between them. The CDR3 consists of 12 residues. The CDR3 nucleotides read TGTGCCAGCAGCTTGGTTCAGGGGGGCTACACCTTC. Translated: CASSLVQGGYTF.

CDR3 DNA sequence: TGTGCCAGCAGTTTATTCTGGCCTTCCTACGAGCAGTACTTC. Encoded protein: CASSLFWPSYEQYF. This chain links TRBV27 with TRBJ2-7; D is unclear. Germline V lookup: CDR1 MNHEY, CDR2 SMNVEV (reference sequence). This CDR3 spans 14 amino acids. Trimming took 1 base from V and 1 from J, leaving 8 bases between them.

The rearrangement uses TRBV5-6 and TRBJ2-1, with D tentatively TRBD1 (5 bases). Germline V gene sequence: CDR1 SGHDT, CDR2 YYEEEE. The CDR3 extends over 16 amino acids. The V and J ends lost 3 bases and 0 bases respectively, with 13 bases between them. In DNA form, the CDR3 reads TGTGCCAGCAGCTACGGCCAGGGTCTCTCCTACAATGAGCAGTTCTTC. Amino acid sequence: CASSYGQGLSYNEQFF.

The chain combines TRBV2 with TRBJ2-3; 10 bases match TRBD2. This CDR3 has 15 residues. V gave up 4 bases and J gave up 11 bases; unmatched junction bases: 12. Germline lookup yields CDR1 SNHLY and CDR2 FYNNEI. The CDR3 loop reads CASSAEGQRGGLQYF. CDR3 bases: TGTGCCAGCAGTGCGGAGGGCCAGCGGGGGGGGTTGCAGTATTTT. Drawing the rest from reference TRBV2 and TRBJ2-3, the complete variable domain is EPEVTQTPSHQVTQMGQEVILRCVPISNHLYFYWYRQILGQKVEFLVSFYNNEISEKSEIFDDQFSVERPDGSNFTLKIRSTKLEDSAMYFCASSAEGQRGGLQYFGPGTRLTVL.

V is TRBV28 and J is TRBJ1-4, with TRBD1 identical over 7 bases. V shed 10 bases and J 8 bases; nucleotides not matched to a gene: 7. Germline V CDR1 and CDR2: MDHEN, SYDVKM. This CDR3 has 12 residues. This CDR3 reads CAIQGGDEKLFF. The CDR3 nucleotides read TGTGCCATTCAGGGGGGCGACGAAAAACTGTTTTTT. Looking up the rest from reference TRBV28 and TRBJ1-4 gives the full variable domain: DVKVTQSSRYLVKRTGEKVFLECVQDMDHENMFWYRQDPGLGLRLIYFSYDVKMKEKGDIPEGYSVSREKKERFSLILESASTNQTSMYLCAIQGGDEKLFFGSGTQLSVL.

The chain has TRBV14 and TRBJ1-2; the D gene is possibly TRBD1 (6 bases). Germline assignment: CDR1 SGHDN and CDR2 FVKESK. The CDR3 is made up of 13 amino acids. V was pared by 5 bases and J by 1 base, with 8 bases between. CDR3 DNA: TGTGCCAGCAGCAGGACAGATAACTATGGCTACACCTTC. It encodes CASSRTDNYGYTF.

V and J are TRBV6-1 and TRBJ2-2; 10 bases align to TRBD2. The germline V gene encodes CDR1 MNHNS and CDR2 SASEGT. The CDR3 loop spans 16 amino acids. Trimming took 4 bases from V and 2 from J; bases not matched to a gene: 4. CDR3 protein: CASSGTSGVNTGELFF. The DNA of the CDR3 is TGTGCCAGCAGTGGTACTAGCGGGGTCAACACCGGGGAGCTGTTTTTT.

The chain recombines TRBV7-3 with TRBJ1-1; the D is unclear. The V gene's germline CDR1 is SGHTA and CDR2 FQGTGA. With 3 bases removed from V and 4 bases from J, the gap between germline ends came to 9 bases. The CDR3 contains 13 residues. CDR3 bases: TGTGCCAGCAGCTTCGCAGGATCCACTGAAGCTTTCTTT. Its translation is CASSFAGSTEAFF.

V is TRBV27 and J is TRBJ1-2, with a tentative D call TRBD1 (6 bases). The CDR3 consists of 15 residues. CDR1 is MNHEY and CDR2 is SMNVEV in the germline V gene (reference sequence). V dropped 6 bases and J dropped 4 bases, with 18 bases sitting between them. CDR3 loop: CASSPRQGLFYGYTF. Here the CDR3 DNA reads TGTGCCAGCAGCCCGCGGCAGGGGCTTTTCTATGGCTACACCTTC.

CDR3 amino acids: CASSSSGSNTDTQYF. CDR3 sequence (DNA): TGTGCCAGTAGTAGCAGCGGGAGTAATACAGATACGCAGTATTTT. The chain links TRBV19 to TRBJ2-3, with 8 bases aligning to TRBD2. The CDR3 spans 15 residues. In germline, CDR1 is LNHDA, CDR2 SQIVND (reference sequence). The ends lost 4 bases at V and 3 bases at J; junction bases unmatched: 6.